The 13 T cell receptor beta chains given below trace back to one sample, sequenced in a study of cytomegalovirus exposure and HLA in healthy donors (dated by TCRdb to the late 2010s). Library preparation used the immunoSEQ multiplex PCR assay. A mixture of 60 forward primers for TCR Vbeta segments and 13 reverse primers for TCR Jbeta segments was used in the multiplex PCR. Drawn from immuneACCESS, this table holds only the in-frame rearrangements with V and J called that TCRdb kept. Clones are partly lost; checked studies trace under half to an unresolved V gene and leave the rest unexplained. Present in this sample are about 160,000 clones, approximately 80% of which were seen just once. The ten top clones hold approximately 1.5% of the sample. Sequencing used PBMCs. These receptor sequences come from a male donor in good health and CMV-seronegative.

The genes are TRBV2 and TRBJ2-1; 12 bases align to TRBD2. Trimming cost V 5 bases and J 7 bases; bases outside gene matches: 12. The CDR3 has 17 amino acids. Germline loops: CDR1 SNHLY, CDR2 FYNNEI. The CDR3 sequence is CASSSTRLAGVLNEQFF. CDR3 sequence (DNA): TGTGCCAGCAGTTCAACAAGACTAGCGGGGGTCTTGAATGAGCAGTTCTTC.

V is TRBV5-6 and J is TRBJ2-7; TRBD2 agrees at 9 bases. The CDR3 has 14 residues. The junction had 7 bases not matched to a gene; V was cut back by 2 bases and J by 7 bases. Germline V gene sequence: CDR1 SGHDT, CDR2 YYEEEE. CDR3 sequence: CASSLSSGIDEQYF. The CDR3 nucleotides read TGTGCCAGCAGCTTATCTAGCGGGATAGATGAGCAGTACTTC.

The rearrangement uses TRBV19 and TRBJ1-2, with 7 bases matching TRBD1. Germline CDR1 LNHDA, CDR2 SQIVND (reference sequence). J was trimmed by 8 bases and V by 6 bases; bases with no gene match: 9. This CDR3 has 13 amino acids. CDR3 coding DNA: TGTGCCAGTAGGGGGACAGCTTTTACGGGCTACACCTTC. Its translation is CASRGTAFTGYTF.

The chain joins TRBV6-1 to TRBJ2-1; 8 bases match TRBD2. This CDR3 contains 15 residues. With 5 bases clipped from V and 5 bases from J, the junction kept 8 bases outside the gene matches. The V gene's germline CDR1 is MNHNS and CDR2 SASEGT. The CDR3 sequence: CASSQRESQNNEQFF. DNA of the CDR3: TGTGCCAGCAGTCAGCGGGAGAGCCAAAACAATGAGCAGTTCTTC.

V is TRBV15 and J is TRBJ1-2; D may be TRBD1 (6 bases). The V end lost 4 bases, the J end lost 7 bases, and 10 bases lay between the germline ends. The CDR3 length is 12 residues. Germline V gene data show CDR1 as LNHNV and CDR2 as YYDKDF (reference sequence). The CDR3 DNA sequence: TGTGCCACCAGCAACAGGGAGGGTGGCTACACCTTC. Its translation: CATSNREGGYTF.

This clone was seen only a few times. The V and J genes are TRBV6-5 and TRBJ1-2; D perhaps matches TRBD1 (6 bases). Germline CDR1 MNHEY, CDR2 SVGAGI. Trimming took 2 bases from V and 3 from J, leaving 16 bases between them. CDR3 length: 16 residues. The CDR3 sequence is CASSYAFRGYDYGYTF. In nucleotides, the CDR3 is TGTGCCAGCAGTTACGCCTTTAGGGGGTACGACTATGGCTACACCTTC.

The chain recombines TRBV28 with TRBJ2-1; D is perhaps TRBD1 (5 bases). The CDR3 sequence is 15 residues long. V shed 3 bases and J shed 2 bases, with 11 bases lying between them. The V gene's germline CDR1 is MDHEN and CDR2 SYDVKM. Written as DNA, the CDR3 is TGTGCCAGCAGTTTTGTCCAGGGTCCCTACAATGAGCAGTTCTTC. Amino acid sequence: CASSFVQGPYNEQFF.

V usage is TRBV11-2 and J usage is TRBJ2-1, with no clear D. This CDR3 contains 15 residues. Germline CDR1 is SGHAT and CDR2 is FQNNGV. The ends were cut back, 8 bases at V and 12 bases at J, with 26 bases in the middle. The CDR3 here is CASSPVTRHTMTQFF. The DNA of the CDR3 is TGTGCCAGCTCACCCGTTACGCGGCATACAATGACGCAGTTCTTC.

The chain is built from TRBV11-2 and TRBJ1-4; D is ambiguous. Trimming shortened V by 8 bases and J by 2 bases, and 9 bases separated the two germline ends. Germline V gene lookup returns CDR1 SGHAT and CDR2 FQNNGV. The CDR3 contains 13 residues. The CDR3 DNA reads TGTGCCAGCCGCCCACGGACTAATGAAAAACTGTTTTTT. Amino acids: CASRPRTNEKLFF. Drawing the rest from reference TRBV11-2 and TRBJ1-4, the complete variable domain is EAGVAQSPRYKIIEKRQSVAFWCNPISGHATLYWYQQILGQGPKLLIQFQNNGVVDDSQLPKDRFSAERLKGVDSTLKIQPAKLEDSAVYLCASRPRTNEKLFFGSGTQLSVL.

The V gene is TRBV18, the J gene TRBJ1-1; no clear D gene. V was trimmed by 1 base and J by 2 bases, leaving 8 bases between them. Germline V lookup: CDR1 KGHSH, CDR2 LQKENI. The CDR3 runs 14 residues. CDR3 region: CASSPLITNTEAFF. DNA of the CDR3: TGTGCCAGCTCACCACTAATTACAAACACTGAAGCTTTCTTT. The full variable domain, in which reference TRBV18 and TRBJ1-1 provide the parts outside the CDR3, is NAGVMQNPRHLVRRRGQEARLRCSPMKGHSHVYWYRQLPEEGLKFMVYLQKENIIDESGMPKERFSAEFPKEGPSILRIQQVVRGDSAAYFCASSPLITNTEAFFGQGTRLTVV.

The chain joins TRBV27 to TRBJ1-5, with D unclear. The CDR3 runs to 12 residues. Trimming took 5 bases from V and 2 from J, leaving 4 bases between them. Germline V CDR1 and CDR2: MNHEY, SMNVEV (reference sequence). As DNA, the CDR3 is TGTGCCAGCAGTCGAGGCAATCAGCCCCAGCATTTT. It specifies CASSRGNQPQHF.

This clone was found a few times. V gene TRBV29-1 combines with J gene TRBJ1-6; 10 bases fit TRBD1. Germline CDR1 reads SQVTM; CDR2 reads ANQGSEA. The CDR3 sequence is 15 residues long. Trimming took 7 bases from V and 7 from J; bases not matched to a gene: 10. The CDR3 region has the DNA TGCAGCGCTAGAGTCGGACAGGGGGACAATTCACCCCTCCACTTT. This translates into CSARVGQGDNSPLHF.

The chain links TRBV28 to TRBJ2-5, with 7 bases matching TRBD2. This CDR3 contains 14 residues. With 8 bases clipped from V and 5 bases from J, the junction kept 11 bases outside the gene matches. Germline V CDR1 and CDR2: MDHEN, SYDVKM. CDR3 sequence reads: CASGVGGPQETQYF. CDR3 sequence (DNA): TGTGCCAGCGGGGTGGGAGGGCCTCAGGAGACCCAGTACTTC.